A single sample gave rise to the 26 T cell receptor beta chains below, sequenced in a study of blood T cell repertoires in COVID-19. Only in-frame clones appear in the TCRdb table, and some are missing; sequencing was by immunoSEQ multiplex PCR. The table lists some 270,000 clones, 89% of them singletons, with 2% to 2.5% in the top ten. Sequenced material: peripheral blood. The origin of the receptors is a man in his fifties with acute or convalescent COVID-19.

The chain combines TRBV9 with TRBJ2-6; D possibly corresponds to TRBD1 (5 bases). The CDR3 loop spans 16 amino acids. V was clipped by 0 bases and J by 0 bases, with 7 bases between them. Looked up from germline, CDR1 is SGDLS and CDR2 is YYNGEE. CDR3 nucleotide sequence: TGTGCCAGCAGCGTAGGGACATCCTCTGGGGCCAACGTCCTGACTTTC. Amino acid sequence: CASSVGTSSGANVLTF.

CDR3 sequence (DNA): TGTGCCAGCAGTTTAGCCAGTGAAGCTTTCTTT. This gives the protein CASSLASEAFF. This sequence joins TRBV12-3 or TRBV12-4 and TRBJ1-1; D ambiguous. The V end was cut by 0 bases, the J end by 7 bases, with 3 bases between. The CDR3 contains 11 residues.

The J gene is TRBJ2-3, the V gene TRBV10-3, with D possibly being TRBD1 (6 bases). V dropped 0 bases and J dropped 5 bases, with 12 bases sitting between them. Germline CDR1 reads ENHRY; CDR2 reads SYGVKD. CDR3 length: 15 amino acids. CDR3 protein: CAISESLQGRDTQYF. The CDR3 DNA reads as TGTGCCATCAGTGAGTCGCTACAGGGTCGAGATACGCAGTATTTT.

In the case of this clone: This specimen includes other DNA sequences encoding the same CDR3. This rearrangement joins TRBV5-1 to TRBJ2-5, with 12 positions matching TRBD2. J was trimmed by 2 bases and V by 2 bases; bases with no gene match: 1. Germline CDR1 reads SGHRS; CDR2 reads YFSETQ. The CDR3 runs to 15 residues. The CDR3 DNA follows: TGCGCCAGCAGCTTACTAGCGGGGGGACAAGAGACCCAGTACTTC. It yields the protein CASSLLAGGQETQYF.

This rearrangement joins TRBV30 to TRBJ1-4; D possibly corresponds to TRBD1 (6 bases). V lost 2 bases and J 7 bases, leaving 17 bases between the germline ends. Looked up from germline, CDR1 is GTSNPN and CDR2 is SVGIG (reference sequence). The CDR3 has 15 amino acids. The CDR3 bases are TGTGCCTGGAGTTTGGGCTACGGGGGGCGTGAAAAACTGTTTTTT. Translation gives CAWSLGYGGREKLFF.

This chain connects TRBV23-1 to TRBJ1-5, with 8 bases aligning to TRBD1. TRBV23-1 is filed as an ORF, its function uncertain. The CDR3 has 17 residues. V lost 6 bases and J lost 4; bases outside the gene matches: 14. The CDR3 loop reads CASSRKGLYRGNQPQHF. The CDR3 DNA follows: TGCGCCAGCAGCCGGAAGGGTCTCTACAGGGGGAATCAGCCCCAGCATTTT.

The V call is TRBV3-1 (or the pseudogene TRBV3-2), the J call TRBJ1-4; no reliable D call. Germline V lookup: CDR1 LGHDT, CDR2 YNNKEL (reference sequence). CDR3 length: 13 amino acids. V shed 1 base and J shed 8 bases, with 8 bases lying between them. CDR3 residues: CASSQGGEEKLFF. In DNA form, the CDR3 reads TGTGCCAGCAGCCAAGGGGGAGAGGAAAAACTGTTTTTT.

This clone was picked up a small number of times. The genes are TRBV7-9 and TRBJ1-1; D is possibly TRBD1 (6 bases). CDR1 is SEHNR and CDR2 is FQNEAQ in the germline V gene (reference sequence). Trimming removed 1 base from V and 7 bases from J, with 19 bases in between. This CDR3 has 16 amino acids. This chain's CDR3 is CASSLVRLQGTGEAFF. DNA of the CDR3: TGTGCCAGCAGCTTAGTCCGATTACAGGGAACGGGTGAAGCTTTCTTT.

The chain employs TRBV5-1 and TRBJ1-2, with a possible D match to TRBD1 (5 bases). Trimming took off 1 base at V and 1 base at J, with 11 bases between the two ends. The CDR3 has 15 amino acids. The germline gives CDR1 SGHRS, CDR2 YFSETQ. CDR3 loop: CASSLRGLVNYGYTF. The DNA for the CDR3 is TGCGCCAGCAGCTTGCGGGGACTCGTTAACTATGGCTACACCTTC.

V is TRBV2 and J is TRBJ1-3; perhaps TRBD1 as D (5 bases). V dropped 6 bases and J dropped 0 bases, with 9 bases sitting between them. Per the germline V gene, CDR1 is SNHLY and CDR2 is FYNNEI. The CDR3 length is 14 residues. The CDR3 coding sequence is TGTGCCAGCAGCGGGGGGTACTCTGGAAACACCATATATTTT. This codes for CASSGGYSGNTIYF.

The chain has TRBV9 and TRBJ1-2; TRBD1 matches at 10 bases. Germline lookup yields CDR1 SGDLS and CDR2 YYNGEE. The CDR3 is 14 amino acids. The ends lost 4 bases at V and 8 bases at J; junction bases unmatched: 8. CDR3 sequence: CASSTRTGGKGYTF. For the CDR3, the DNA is TGTGCCAGCAGCACCAGGACAGGGGGGAAGGGCTACACCTTC.

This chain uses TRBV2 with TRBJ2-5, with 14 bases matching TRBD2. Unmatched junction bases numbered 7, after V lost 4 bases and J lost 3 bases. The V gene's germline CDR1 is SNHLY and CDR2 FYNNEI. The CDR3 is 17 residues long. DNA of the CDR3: TGTGCCAGCAGTGGCCCCAGACTAGCGGGGGGGAAAGAGACCCAGTACTTC. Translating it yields CASSGPRLAGGKETQYF.

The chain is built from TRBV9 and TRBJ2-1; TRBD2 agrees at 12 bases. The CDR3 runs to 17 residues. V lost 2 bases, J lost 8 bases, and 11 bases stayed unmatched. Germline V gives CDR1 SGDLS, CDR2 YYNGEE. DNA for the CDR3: TGTGCCAGCAGCGTTTATCCTAGCGGGGGGGCTGAGGATGAGCAGTTCTTC. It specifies CASSVYPSGGAEDEQFF.

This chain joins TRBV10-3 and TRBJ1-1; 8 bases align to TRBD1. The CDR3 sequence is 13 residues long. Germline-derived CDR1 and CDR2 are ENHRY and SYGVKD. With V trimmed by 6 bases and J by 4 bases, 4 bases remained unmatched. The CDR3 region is CAISPTGGTEAFF. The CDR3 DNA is TGTGCCATCAGCCCCACAGGGGGCACTGAAGCTTTCTTT.

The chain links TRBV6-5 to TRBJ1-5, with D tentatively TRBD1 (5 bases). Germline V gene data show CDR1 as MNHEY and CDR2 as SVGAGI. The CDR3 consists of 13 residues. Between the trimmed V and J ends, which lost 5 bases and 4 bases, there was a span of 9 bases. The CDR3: CASSPGGNQPQHF. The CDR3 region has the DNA TGTGCCAGCAGTCCGGGGGGAAATCAGCCCCAGCATTTT.

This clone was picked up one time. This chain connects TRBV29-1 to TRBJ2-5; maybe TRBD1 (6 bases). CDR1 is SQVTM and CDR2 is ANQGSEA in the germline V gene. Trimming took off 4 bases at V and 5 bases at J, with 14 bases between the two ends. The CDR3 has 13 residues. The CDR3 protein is CSVAPAGEETQYF. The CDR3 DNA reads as TGCAGCGTTGCCCCCGCAGGGGAGGAGACCCAGTACTTC.

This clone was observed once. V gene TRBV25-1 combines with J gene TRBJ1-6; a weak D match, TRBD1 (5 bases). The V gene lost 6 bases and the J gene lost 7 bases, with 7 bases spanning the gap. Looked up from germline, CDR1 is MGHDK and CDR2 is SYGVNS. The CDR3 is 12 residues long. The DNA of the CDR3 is TGTGCCAGCAGGGAGGGGAATTCACCCCTCCACTTT. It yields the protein CASREGNSPLHF.

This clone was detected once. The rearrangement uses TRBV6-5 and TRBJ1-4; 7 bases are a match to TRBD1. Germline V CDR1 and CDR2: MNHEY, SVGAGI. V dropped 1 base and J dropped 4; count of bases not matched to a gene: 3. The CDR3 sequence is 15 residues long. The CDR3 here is CASSYFGTDNEKLFF. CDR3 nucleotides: TGTGCCAGCAGTTACTTTGGGACAGATAATGAAAAACTGTTTTTT.

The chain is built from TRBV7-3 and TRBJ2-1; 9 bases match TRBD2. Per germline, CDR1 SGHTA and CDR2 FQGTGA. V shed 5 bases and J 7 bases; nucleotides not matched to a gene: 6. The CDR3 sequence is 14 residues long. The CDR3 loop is CASSAAGGHNEQFF. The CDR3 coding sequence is TGTGCCAGCAGCGCGGCGGGGGGGCATAATGAGCAGTTCTTC.

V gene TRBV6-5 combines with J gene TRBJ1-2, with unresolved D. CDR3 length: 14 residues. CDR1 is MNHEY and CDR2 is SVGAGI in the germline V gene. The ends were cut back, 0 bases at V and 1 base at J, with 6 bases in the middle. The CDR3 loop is CASSYSQFNYGYTF. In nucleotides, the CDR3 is TGTGCCAGCAGTTACTCTCAGTTTAACTATGGCTACACCTTC.

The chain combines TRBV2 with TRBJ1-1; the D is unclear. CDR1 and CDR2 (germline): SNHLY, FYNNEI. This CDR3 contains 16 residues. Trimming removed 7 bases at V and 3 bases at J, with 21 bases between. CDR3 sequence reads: CASTTTRLQRDTEAFF. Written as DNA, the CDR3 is TGTGCCAGCACTACGACGAGACTCCAGAGGGACACTGAAGCTTTCTTT.

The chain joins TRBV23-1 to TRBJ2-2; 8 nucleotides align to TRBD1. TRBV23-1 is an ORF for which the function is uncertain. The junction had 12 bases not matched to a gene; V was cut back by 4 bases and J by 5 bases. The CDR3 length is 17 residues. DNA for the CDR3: TGCGCCAGCAGTCTCCAGGACAGGGAGAAGGGGACCGGGGAGCTGTTTTTT. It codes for CASSLQDREKGTGELFF.

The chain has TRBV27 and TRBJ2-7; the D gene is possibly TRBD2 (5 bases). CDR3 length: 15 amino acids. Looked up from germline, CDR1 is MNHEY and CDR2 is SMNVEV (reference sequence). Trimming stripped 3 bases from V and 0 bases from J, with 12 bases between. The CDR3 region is CASSFTGLFSYEQYF. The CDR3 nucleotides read TGTGCCAGCAGTTTCACCGGACTTTTCTCCTACGAGCAGTACTTC.

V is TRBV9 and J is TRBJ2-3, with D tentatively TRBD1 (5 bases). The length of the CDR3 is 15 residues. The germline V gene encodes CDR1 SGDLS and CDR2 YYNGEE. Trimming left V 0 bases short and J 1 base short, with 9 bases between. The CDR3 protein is CASSVASTGTDTQYF. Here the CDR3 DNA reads TGTGCCAGCAGCGTAGCTTCGACAGGCACAGATACGCAGTATTTT.

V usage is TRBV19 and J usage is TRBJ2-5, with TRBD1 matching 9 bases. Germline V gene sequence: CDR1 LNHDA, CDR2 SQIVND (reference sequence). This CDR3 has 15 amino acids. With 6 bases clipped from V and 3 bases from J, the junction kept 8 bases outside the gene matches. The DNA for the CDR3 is TGTGCCAGTAGCTCAACCGGGACAGGGAAAGAGACCCAGTACTTC. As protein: CASSSTGTGKETQYF.

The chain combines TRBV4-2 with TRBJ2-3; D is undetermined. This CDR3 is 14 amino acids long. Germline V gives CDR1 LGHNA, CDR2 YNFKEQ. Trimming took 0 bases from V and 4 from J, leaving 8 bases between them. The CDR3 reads CASSQELPPDTQYF. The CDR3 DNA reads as TGTGCCAGCAGCCAAGAACTTCCCCCAGATACGCAGTATTTT.